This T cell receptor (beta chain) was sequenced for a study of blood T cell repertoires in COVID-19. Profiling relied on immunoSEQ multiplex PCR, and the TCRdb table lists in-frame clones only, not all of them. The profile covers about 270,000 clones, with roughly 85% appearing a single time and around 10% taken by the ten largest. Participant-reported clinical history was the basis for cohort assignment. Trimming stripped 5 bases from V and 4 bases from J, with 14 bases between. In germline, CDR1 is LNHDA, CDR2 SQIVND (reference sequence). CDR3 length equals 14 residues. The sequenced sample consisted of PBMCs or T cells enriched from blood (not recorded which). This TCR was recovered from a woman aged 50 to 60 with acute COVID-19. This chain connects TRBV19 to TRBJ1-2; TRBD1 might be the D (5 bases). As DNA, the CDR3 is TGTGCCAGTAGTCCGACGACGGGACTCTATGGCTACACCTTC. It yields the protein CASSPTTGLYGYTF.